The T cell receptor (beta chain) described here comes from a study of tumor-infiltrating lymphocytes in primary liver carcinoma. Study-wide findings and caveats: Against blood, tumors held a significantly higher top-250-clone fraction (p = 0.039).

Comment on this clonotype: Antigen unknown.

Using a constant-region primer together with ProtoScript II reverse transcriptase, TCR beta cDNA was made from roughly 520 ng of total RNA. TCR beta libraries came from three nested multiplex PCR rounds using slightly modified ARM-PCR. Rounds one and two of PCR, each of approximately 11 cycles, were primed with TRBV1-TRBV30 forward primers and a C-beta reverse primer. TCRdb called the multiplex PCR reads again in MiXCR, with one record for every CDR3 protein. The sample lists a few hundred thousand distinct CDR3 sequences, around 50% occurring once. The authors took blood RNA from unsorted whole blood and also extracted germline DNA. V was pared by 5 bases and J by 10 bases, with 15 bases between. The CDR3 contains 13 residues. The germline CDR1 and CDR2 sequences are SGHNT and YENEEA.

The sequencing sample was made of peripheral blood. The rearrangement uses TRBV11-3 and TRBJ2-1; the D gene is possibly TRBD2 (5 bases). This TCR derives from a woman aged 30 to 39 with primary liver carcinoma and hepatitis B virus infection. The CDR3 DNA sequence: TGTGCCAGCAGCGCGAGAGGGCCGAACGAGCAGTTCTTC. It translates to CASSARGPNEQFF.